The sequence of this T cell receptor (beta chain) was determined in a study of cytomegalovirus exposure and HLA in healthy donors. Study information: About 180 million T cells yielded more than 90 million unique TCR beta sequences in earlier analysis. Overall study results and limits: In a later analysis, productive TCRs from donors in an Asian-associated ancestry cluster reportedly carried fewer N-insertions than the cohort mean. Researchers reported in a later analysis that a missense DCLRE1C variant was tied to TCR beta V- and J-gene trimming.

This clone was seen just once. What it binds is unknown. Germline CDR1 reads SGHDT; CDR2 reads YYEEEE. Trimming removed 4 bases from V and 5 bases from J, with 15 bases in between. The CDR3 is made up of 15 amino acids. Researchers ran the PCR with 60 Vbeta and 13 Jbeta primers. The repertoire was sequenced with immunoSEQ multiplex PCR; TCRdb's copy has only in-frame clones and lacks some. In the table there are some 200,000 clones, about 76% of which are singletons. The rearrangement uses TRBV5-6 and TRBJ2-2, with D possibly matching TRBD1 (5 bases). The sequence was collected from a male donor in good health and CMV-seropositive. Specimen: PBMCs. The CDR3 reads CASSARVLGTGELFF. The CDR3 nucleotides are TGTGCCAGCAGCGCCAGGGTGTTAGGGACCGGGGAGCTGTTTTTT.